This T cell receptor beta chain was recovered during a study of T cell changes during pregnancy in multiple sclerosis (dated by TCRdb to between 2018 and 2021). Concerning the study at large: The study examined how the T cell repertoire changed over the course of pregnancy in women with multiple sclerosis.

In regard to this clone: Its binding antigen is unknown. Base qualities are missing; no much larger clone stands one base away.

Including cysteine and phenylalanine, the CDR3 has 14 amino acids. The DNA shown is the 42-base CDR3, in frame from base 1. The V and J ends are trimmed by 4 bases and 1 base, leaving 10 bases between them. CDR1 and CDR2 were assigned from the germline V gene as KGHSH and LQKENI. Library construction relied on the immunoSEQ multiplex PCR assay. TCRdb stores this immuneACCESS table with in-frame sequences only. Part of the clones is absent; in the studies checked, under half of the shortfall reflects unresolved V genes, and no reason is known for the rest. Within this sample are tens of thousands of clones, with 85% to 95% of them counted one time only. Over 1% of the sample goes to the ten largest clones.

The V and J segments used are TRBV18 and TRBJ2-5; the D region possibly corresponds to TRBD2 (6 bases align). The receptor comes from a female donor with multiple sclerosis, enrolled in a pregnancy study. Sequencing was performed on peripheral blood, taken in the third trimester of pregnancy. For the CDR3, the sequence is CASSRSGSQETQYF. The DNA is TGTGCCAGCTCACGTTCCGGGAGCCAAGAGACCCAGTACTTC.